A single sample is the source of the 3 T cell receptor beta chains below, sequenced in a study of control samples from healthy donors and cancer patients. Libraries were prepared by immunoSEQ multiplex PCR; TCRdb keeps only in-frame clonotypes and omits some of them. The sample gives 100,000 or so clones, just over 90% of which show up once; around 1% is in the top ten. Sample: blood. All receptors derive from a woman aged 25 to 45 in good health.

The V call is TRBV7-9, the J call TRBJ2-7; 10 bases match TRBD1. V was clipped by 4 bases and J by 4 bases; unmatched bases: 7. The CDR3 contains 15 residues. CDR1 is SEHNR and CDR2 is FQNEAQ in the germline V gene (reference sequence). CDR3 region: CASSSRRTGGYEQYF. In DNA, the CDR3 is TGTGCCAGCAGCTCCCGGCGGACAGGGGGATACGAGCAGTACTTC.

The rearrangement joins TRBV14 to TRBJ2-5, with D possibly called TRBD1 or TRBD2 (5 bases each). Germline CDR1 SGHDN, CDR2 FVKESK. The CDR3 totals 14 residues. V was trimmed by 4 bases and J by 3 bases, leaving 12 bases between them. In DNA, the CDR3 is TGTGCCAGCAGCCCACGTGGGGGAAAAGAGACCCAGTACTTC. Translated: CASSPRGGKETQYF.

This clone occurred once. The chain links TRBV5-1 to TRBJ1-4, with 9 bases fitting TRBD1. The germline V gene encodes CDR1 SGHRS and CDR2 YFSETQ. V lost 4 bases to trimming and J lost 5 bases; unmatched junction nucleotides: 3. This CDR3 has 14 residues. In DNA form, the CDR3 reads TGCGCCAGCAGCCTCGGGACAGGGAATGAAAAACTGTTTTTT. It specifies CASSLGTGNEKLFF.